Following are 31 T cell receptor beta chains from one sample sequenced in a study of regulatory T cells in long-lasting Graves disease. Time point noted: persistent/refractory GD, antithyroid drugs over 5 years with positive TRAb. Preparation of the TCR library used RNA extracted from PBMCs. According to the study, TCR beta libraries were built with iRepertoire HTBI primers and CDR3-region Arm-PCR. TCRdb itself ran the multiplex PCR reads through MiXCR, one entry per CDR3 protein. The repertoire holds about 460,000 distinct CDR3 sequences, with about 20% as singletons. The material sequenced was peripheral blood mononuclear cells (PBMCs), taken when the disease was refractory, from a patient treated with antithyroid drugs. These receptors all come from a female donor with Graves disease.

V is TRBV12-3 or TRBV12-4 and J is TRBJ1-2; no firm D call. The length of the CDR3 is 12 residues. V was pared by 4 bases and J by 8 bases, with 11 bases between. The CDR3: CASSSIGRGYTF. The CDR3 DNA reads TGTGCCAGCAGTTCAATAGGGCGGGGCTACACCTTC.

The J gene is TRBJ2-4, the V gene TRBV5-1, with D hard to call. The CDR3 runs 14 residues. Germline-derived CDR1 and CDR2 are SGHRS and YFSETQ. V lost 2 bases, J lost 8 bases, and 14 bases lay in between. The CDR3: CASSFVSQMDIQYF. CDR3 nucleotide sequence: TGCGCCAGCAGCTTTGTCTCCCAAATGGACATTCAGTACTTC.

This clonotype has more than one count but fewer than ten. This sequence joins TRBV19 and TRBJ1-5; 10 bases map to TRBD1. This CDR3 has 15 residues. Germline assignment: CDR1 LNHDA and CDR2 SQIVND (reference sequence). V was clipped by 4 bases and J by 7 bases; unmatched bases: 7. The CDR3 sequence is CASSTTGGKGQPQHF. For the CDR3, the DNA is TGTGCCAGTAGTACGACAGGGGGCAAAGGGCAGCCCCAGCATTTT.

This clonotype was observed a handful of times. This CDR3 is CASSVSVAVDTIYF. CDR3 in DNA: TGTGCCAGCAGCGTAAGCGTAGCGGTGGACACCATATATTTT. The chain uses TRBV9 and TRBJ1-3; D is ambiguous. CDR3 length: 14 amino acids. Germline values: CDR1 SGDLS, CDR2 YYNGEE. V shed 1 base and J shed 8 bases, with 13 bases lying between them. The whole variable domain, remainder taken from reference TRBV9 and TRBJ1-3, is DSGVTQTPKHLITATGQRVTLRCSPRSGDLSVYWYQQSLDQGLQFLIQYYNGEERAKGNILERFSAQQFPDLHSELNLSSLELGDSALYFCASSVSVAVDTIYFGEGSWLTVV.

This chain uses TRBV2 with TRBJ2-4; D might be TRBD2 (6 bases). The CDR3 covers 18 residues. Germline assignment: CDR1 SNHLY and CDR2 FYNNEI. Deletions cut 3 bases from V and 1 base from J, with 19 bases between. The CDR3 here is CASSERAGPSLAKNIQYF. The DNA of the CDR3 is TGTGCCAGCAGTGAGAGGGCGGGACCGTCGCTGGCCAAAAACATTCAGTACTTC.

As regards this clonotype: Since a much larger clone is just one base distant, this may be a read error. J is TRBJ2-4 and V is TRBV12-3 or TRBV12-4; D not certain. The CDR3 contains 12 residues. The V end lost 6 bases, the J end lost 7 bases, and 10 bases lay between the germline ends. CDR3: CASSTTRNIQYF. DNA for the CDR3: TGTGCCAGCAGCACGACAAGGAACATTCAGTACTTC.

This clonotype has more than one count but fewer than ten. The V call is TRBV19, the J call TRBJ2-5; no clear D gene. Between the trimmed V and J ends, which lost 3 bases and 5 bases, there was a span of 4 bases. Germline loops: CDR1 LNHDA, CDR2 SQIVND (reference sequence). CDR3 size: 11 residues. DNA of the CDR3: TGTGCCAGTAGTATGGGGGAGACCCAGTACTTC. Translating gives CASSMGETQYF.

Worth noting for this clonotype: A single base separates this from a much larger clone, so it may be a read error. V gene TRBV7-2 combines with J gene TRBJ1-6; 9 nucleotides agree with TRBD1. This CDR3 has 14 residues. Trimming cost V 8 bases and J 8 bases; bases outside gene matches: 7. Germline assignment: CDR1 SGHTA and CDR2 FQGNSA. CDR3: CASGYGQGYSPLHF. Written as DNA, the CDR3 is TGTGCCAGCGGCTACGGACAGGGGTATTCACCCCTCCACTTT.

This clonotype was recorded many times. The rearrangement joins TRBV28 to TRBJ1-6, with no clear D. The V gene lost 3 bases and the J gene lost 6 bases, with 15 bases spanning the gap. CDR1 and CDR2 from the germline V gene are MDHEN and SYDVKM. The CDR3 spans 16 residues. The CDR3 DNA follows: TGTGCCAGCAGTTTTGATCGCCGCGATCTTAATTCACCCCTCCACTTT. This encodes CASSFDRRDLNSPLHF.

This clonotype was counted at least ten times. The chain couples TRBV12-3 or TRBV12-4 to TRBJ1-3, with a tentative D call TRBD1 (6 bases). The CDR3 has 17 residues. The ends were cut back, 6 bases at V and 2 bases at J, with 20 bases in the middle. CDR3 nucleotides: TGTGCCAGCAGACCACCCGCTTCACAGGGACCTGGAAACACCATATATTTT. It translates to CASRPPASQGPGNTIYF.

The genes are TRBV7-2 and TRBJ1-2; D is possibly TRBD1 (6 bases). From germline, CDR1 is SGHTA and CDR2 FQGNSA. The ends were cut back, 2 bases at V and 8 bases at J, with 18 bases in the middle. The CDR3 length is 15 residues. CDR3 nucleotide sequence: TGTGCCAGCAGCTTAAGCCGGGACAACCGCGACGGCTACACCTTC. It yields the protein CASSLSRDNRDGYTF.

This clonotype has a handful of counts. This chain joins TRBV6-5 and TRBJ2-2, with D perhaps TRBD2 (5 bases). Germline V CDR1 and CDR2: MNHEY, SVGAGI. This CDR3 spans 16 amino acids. Trimming cost V 0 bases and J 3 bases, with 11 bases left between them. CDR3 in DNA: TGTGCCAGCAGTTACTCTCCGGGGATGTACACCGGGGAGCTGTTTTTT. The encoded protein is CASSYSPGMYTGELFF.

This clonotype was seen repeatedly, ten times or more. The chain employs TRBV6-1 and TRBJ1-1; the D gene is possibly TRBD1 (5 bases). Looked up from germline, CDR1 is MNHNS and CDR2 is SASEGT. The CDR3 extends over 14 amino acids. V lost 6 bases and J 3 bases, leaving 14 bases between the germline ends. CDR3 bases: TGTGCCAGCAGCCAGACCGGGGCGGACACTGAAGCTTTCTTT. Protein sequence: CASSQTGADTEAFF.

This clonotype was picked up a small number of times. The rearrangement uses TRBV6-1 and TRBJ2-7; the D is unclear. This CDR3 contains 14 residues. CDR1 MNHNS and CDR2 SASEGT come from the germline V gene. V lost 6 bases, J lost 0 bases, and 12 bases lay in between. The CDR3 loop is CASRVTRTSYEQYF. Written as DNA, the CDR3 is TGTGCCAGCAGAGTGACACGGACCTCCTACGAGCAGTACTTC.

The J gene is TRBJ1-5, the V gene TRBV5-6, with unresolved D. CDR3 length: 15 residues. V lost 0 bases to trimming and J lost 5 bases, with 12 bases between them. The germline CDR1 and CDR2 sequences are SGHDT and YYEEEE. CDR3 in DNA: TGTGCCAGCAGCTTGGACAGCGACCTAGATCAGCCCCAGCATTTT. Its translation: CASSLDSDLDQPQHF.

This chain joins TRBV9 and TRBJ2-7; 8 bases align to TRBD1. The CDR3 has 14 amino acids. The germline gives CDR1 SGDLS, CDR2 YYNGEE. J lost 7 bases, V lost 4 bases, and 10 bases had no gene match. In DNA form, the CDR3 reads TGTGCCAGCAGCCTCAGGACAGGGACGGAGGAGCAGTACTTC. Its translation: CASSLRTGTEEQYF.

The chain is built from TRBV7-2 and TRBJ1-3; TRBD1 aligns across 8 bases. The ends lost 5 bases at V and 4 bases at J; junction bases unmatched: 7. This CDR3 region has 15 residues. Germline assignment: CDR1 SGHTA and CDR2 FQGNSA. The CDR3 sequence: CASSRGQGRGNTIYF. The CDR3 DNA reads as TGTGCCAGCAGCAGAGGACAGGGAAGAGGAAACACCATATATTTT.

This clonotype was seen ten or more times. The genes are TRBV28 and TRBJ1-1, with D unresolved. The germline gives CDR1 MDHEN, CDR2 SYDVKM. The CDR3 length is 16 residues. The germline V and J ends were trimmed by 5 bases and 0 bases, with 16 bases remaining between them. As DNA, the CDR3 is TGTGCCAGCAGTATACCCTTGGAGCTTATGAACACTGAAGCTTTCTTT. Translating it yields CASSIPLELMNTEAFF.

The table lists this clonotype with a count of one. A much larger clone lies a single base off, so this may be a read error. The genes are TRBV9 and TRBJ2-5; 7 nucleotides agree with TRBD2. Germline V CDR1 and CDR2: SGDLS, YYNGEE. The CDR3 has 15 residues. The junction had 12 bases not matched to a gene; V was cut back by 0 bases and J by 10 bases. CDR3 sequence: CASSVGWLYGGIQYF. The CDR3 DNA reads TGTGCCAGCAGCGTAGGATGGCTTTACGGGGGGATCCAGTACTTC.

This clonotype came up many times. The chain is built from TRBV7-2 and TRBJ1-1; D is undetermined. Trimming pared 6 bases from V and 4 bases from J, leaving 9 bases between. Germline V gives CDR1 SGHTA, CDR2 FQGNSA. The CDR3 totals 12 residues. The CDR3 loop is CASRNSGTEAFF. The CDR3 nucleotides read TGTGCCAGCAGAAATTCAGGCACTGAAGCTTTCTTT.

This clonotype was seen at least ten times. The CDR3 loop is CASSLDTFTGELFF. The CDR3 coding sequence is TGTGCCAGCAGTTTAGACACTTTCACCGGGGAGCTGTTTTTT. This rearrangement joins TRBV28 to TRBJ2-2; D unclear. V was trimmed by 2 bases and J by 4 bases, leaving 8 bases between them. Germline CDR1 reads MDHEN; CDR2 reads SYDVKM. There are 14 residues in the CDR3.

This clonotype showed up many times. J is TRBJ2-7 and V is TRBV28; 12 positions match TRBD1. The CDR3 contains 17 residues. Germline loops: CDR1 MDHEN, CDR2 SYDVKM. With V trimmed by 3 bases and J by 1 base, 7 bases remained unmatched. The CDR3 reads CASSFGTGGPSSYEQYF. The CDR3 nucleotides read TGTGCCAGCAGTTTCGGGACAGGGGGCCCTTCGTCCTACGAGCAGTACTTC.

J is TRBJ1-5 and V is TRBV11-2; tentative D call: TRBD1 (5 bases). Germline V lookup: CDR1 SGHAT, CDR2 FQNNGV. V lost 3 bases and J 7 bases, leaving 13 bases between the germline ends. CDR3 length: 14 amino acids. The CDR3 reads CASSFLTEGQPQHF. In DNA form, the CDR3 reads TGTGCCAGCAGCTTTTTAACGGAGGGGCAGCCCCAGCATTTT.

In its sample, this clonotype was seen many times. The chain recombines TRBV28 with TRBJ1-1; 7 nucleotides agree with TRBD1. Trimming took 1 base from V and 1 from J; bases not matched to a gene: 9. The V gene's germline CDR1 is MDHEN and CDR2 SYDVKM. The CDR3 sequence is 17 residues long. The CDR3 DNA reads as TGTGCCAGCAGTTTATCCTCATCGGACAGGTGGAACACTGAAGCTTTCTTT. Translated: CASSLSSSDRWNTEAFF.

This clonotype was counted only a few times. As DNA, the CDR3 is TGCAGTGCTTCCGGACAGGGAGTAGATACGCAGTATTTT. It encodes CSASGQGVDTQYF. This rearrangement joins TRBV20-1 to TRBJ2-3; TRBD1 matches at 8 bases. Germline V gives CDR1 DFQATT, CDR2 SNEGSKA (reference sequence). V shed 5 bases and J 5 bases; nucleotides not matched to a gene: 6. The CDR3 consists of 13 residues.

This clonotype occurred many times. The CDR3 here is CASSPSGRDAYGYTF. The DNA for the CDR3 is TGTGCCAGCAGCCCGTCGGGCAGGGACGCGTATGGCTACACCTTC. The chain recombines TRBV7-2 with TRBJ1-2, with D perhaps TRBD1 (5 bases). The CDR3 totals 15 residues. V was pared by 5 bases and J by 5 bases, with 18 bases between. Looked up from germline, CDR1 is SGHTA and CDR2 is FQGNSA.

This clonotype was counted many times. This sequence joins TRBV7-9 and TRBJ2-2; no reliable D call. The CDR3 totals 14 residues. Germline V CDR1 and CDR2: SEHNR, FQNEAQ (reference sequence). Deletions cut 1 base from V and 6 bases from J, with 9 bases between. CDR3 nucleotide sequence: TGTGCCAGCAGCTTAGTAGGCACCTCCGGGGAGCTGTTTTTT. This sequence encodes CASSLVGTSGELFF.

This clonotype was observed at least ten times. The CDR3 DNA reads as TGTGCCAGCAGTTACTCGGGGCAGCTCTATGGCTACACCTTC. Encoded protein: CASSYSGQLYGYTF. V gene TRBV6-5 combines with J gene TRBJ1-2; D perhaps matches TRBD1 (5 bases). Trimming removed 0 bases at V and 4 bases at J, with 9 bases between. The CDR3 runs 14 residues. Per the germline V gene, CDR1 is MNHEY and CDR2 is SVGAGI.

This clonotype was found many times. The chain combines TRBV30 with TRBJ2-7, with TRBD2 matching 10 bases. The CDR3 runs 14 residues. Germline CDR1 is GTSNPN and CDR2 is SVGIG (reference sequence). V shed 2 bases and J 4 bases; nucleotides not matched to a gene: 5. The DNA for the CDR3 is TGTGCCTGGAGTCGTGAAGCGGGGGGGTACGAGCAGTACTTC. It yields the protein CAWSREAGGYEQYF. Drawing the rest from reference TRBV30 and TRBJ2-7, the complete variable domain is SQTIHQWPATLVQPVGSPLSLECTVEGTSNPNLYWYRQAAGRGLQLLFYSVGIGQISSEVPQNLSASRPQDRQFILSSKKLLLSDSGFYLCAWSREAGGYEQYFGPGTRLTVT.

This clonotype was recorded many times. V gene TRBV20-1 combines with J gene TRBJ1-3, with D uncertain. CDR3 length: 12 amino acids. V was cut by 1 base and J by 3 bases, with 4 bases left in between. CDR1 DFQATT and CDR2 SNEGSKA come from the germline V gene (reference sequence). CDR3 nucleotides: TGCAGTGCTAGAGTCATTGGAAACACCATATATTTT. Amino acid sequence: CSARVIGNTIYF.

As for this clonotype: It may be a read error: a sequence one base away is much more abundant. The CDR3 here is CASNVNVGQDYEQYF. CDR3 coding DNA: TGTGCCAGCAATGTAAACGTGGGACAGGACTACGAGCAGTACTTC. The chain combines TRBV28 with TRBJ2-7; 8 nucleotides agree with TRBD1. CDR1 and CDR2 from the germline V gene are MDHEN and SYDVKM. The CDR3 has 15 residues. V shed 7 bases, J shed 3 bases, and the junction held 11 bases outside the gene matches.